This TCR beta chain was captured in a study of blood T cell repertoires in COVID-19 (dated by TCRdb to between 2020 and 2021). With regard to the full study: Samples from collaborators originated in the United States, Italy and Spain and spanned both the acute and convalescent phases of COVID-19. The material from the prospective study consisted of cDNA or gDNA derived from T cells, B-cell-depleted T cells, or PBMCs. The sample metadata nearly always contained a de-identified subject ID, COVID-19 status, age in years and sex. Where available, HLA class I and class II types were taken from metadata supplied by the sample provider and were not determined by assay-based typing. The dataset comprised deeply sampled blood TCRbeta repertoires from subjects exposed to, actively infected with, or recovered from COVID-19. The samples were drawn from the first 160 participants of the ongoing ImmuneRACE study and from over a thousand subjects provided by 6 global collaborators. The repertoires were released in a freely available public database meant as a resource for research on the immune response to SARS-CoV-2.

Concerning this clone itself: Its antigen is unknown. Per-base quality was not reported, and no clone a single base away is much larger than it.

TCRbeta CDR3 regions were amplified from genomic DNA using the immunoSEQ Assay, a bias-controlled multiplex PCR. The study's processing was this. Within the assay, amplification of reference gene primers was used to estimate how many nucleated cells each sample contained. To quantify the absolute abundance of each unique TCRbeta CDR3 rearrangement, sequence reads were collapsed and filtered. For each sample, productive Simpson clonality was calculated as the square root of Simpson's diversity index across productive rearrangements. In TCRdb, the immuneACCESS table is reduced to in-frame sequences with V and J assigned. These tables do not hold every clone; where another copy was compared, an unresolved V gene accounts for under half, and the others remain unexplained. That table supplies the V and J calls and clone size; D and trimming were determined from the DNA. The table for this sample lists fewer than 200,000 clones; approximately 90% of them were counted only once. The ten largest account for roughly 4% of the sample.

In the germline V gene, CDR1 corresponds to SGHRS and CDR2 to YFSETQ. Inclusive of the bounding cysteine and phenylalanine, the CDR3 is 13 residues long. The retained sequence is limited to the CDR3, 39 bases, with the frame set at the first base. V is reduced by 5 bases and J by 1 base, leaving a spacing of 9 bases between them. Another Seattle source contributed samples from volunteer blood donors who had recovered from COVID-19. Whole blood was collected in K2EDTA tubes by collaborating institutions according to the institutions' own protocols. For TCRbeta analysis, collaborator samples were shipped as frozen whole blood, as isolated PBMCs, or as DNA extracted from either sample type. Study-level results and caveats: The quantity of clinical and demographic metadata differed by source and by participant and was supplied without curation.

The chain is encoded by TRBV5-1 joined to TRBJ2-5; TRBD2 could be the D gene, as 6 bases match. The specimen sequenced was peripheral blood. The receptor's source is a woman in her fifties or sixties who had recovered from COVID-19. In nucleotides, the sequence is TGCGCCAGCAGGGCCGGGAGCCAAGAGACCCAGTACTTC. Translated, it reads CASRAGSQETQYF.